A selection of T cell receptor beta chains follows, all from one sample in a study of Ad26.COV2.S vaccination and SARS-CoV-2 variants. The data were produced by immunoSEQ multiplex PCR, yet TCRdb's version contains in-frame clones alone and is incomplete. This table has over 400,000 clones, about 90% appearing once. The sequences come from peripheral blood, collected in a trial of Ad26.COV2.S vaccine versus placebo. All receptors come from a person between 18 and 65 years old who received the Ad26.COV2.S COVID-19 vaccine or a placebo. Both conserved end residues are part of each CDR3. The D gene is left open where the match is weak. Clone size is given for some rows only: seen once, a few or many times, or a class if the clone is expanded.

v_gene: TRBV12-3/TRBV12-4; abundance: -; d_gene: -; j_gene: TRBJ2-1; CDR3aa: CASSLAVLNEQFF; CDR3nt: TGTGCCAGCAGTTTAGCAGTGTTGAATGAGCAGTTCTTC
v_gene: TRBV4-1; abundance: -; d_gene: -; j_gene: TRBJ1-2; CDR3aa: CASSQGRGGYGYTF; CDR3nt: TGCGCCAGCAGCCAAGGAAGGGGGGGCTACGGCTACACCTTC
v_gene: TRBV6-5; abundance: -; d_gene: TRBD1; j_gene: TRBJ1-1; CDR3aa: CASSTPSGGRPEAFF; CDR3nt: TGTGCCAGCAGTACCCCGTCAGGGGGCCGCCCTGAAGCTTTCTTT
v_gene: TRBV19; abundance: -; d_gene: -; j_gene: TRBJ2-7; CDR3aa: CASSPAGGYEQYF; CDR3nt: TGTGCCAGTAGTCCGGCCGGGGGCTACGAGCAGTACTTC
v_gene: TRBV9; abundance: -; d_gene: -; j_gene: TRBJ2-2; CDR3aa: CASSVSTGLNTGELFF; CDR3nt: TGTGCCAGCAGCGTGTCCACAGGACTGAACACCGGGGAGCTGTTTTTT
v_gene: TRBV19; abundance: -; d_gene: -; j_gene: TRBJ2-3; CDR3aa: CATTGLTDTQYF; CDR3nt: TGTGCCACCACAGGGTTAACAGATACGCAGTATTTT
v_gene: TRBV29-1; abundance: -; d_gene: TRBD2; j_gene: TRBJ2-3; CDR3aa: CSVAHSGGLPSTDTQYF; CDR3nt: TGCAGCGTAGCTCATAGCGGGGGCCTACCTAGCACAGATACGCAGTATTTT
v_gene: TRBV9; abundance: -; d_gene: -; j_gene: TRBJ1-1; CDR3aa: CASSREGVWENTEAFF; CDR3nt: TGTGCCAGCAGCAGAGAGGGGGTTTGGGAGAACACTGAAGCTTTCTTT
v_gene: TRBV19; abundance: once; d_gene: -; j_gene: TRBJ1-5; CDR3aa: CASSIFPTMSQPQHF; CDR3nt: TGTGCCAGTAGTATATTCCCTACGATGAGTCAGCCCCAGCATTTT
v_gene: TRBV7-9; abundance: -; d_gene: TRBD1; j_gene: TRBJ2-7; CDR3aa: CASSLPWDSSYEQYF; CDR3nt: TGTGCCAGCAGCCTGCCCTGGGACAGCTCCTACGAGCAGTACTTC
v_gene: TRBV6-2/TRBV6-3; abundance: -; d_gene: -; j_gene: TRBJ1-2; CDR3aa: CASSYDINYGYTF; CDR3nt: TGTGCCAGCAGTTACGATATTAACTATGGCTACACCTTC